This TCR beta chain was obtained from a study of cytomegalovirus exposure and HLA in healthy donors. PCR primers comprised 60 Vbeta and 13 Jbeta primers. Here immunoSEQ multiplex PCR was the method, and the copy in TCRdb shows in-frame clones only, minus some. The sample has 160,000 or so clones; roughly 76% are singletons. This clone has only a few counts. What it binds is not known. V dropped 5 bases and J dropped 4; count of bases not matched to a gene: 6. Germline V gene data show CDR1 as LNHDA and CDR2 as SQIVND (reference sequence). This CDR3 region has 16 residues. General study results and limits: Researchers counted roughly 150 TCR beta chains as cytomegalovirus-associated. It was only CMV serostatus that was available as immune exposure information.

Specimen: PBMCs. This TCR was recovered from a woman younger than 30 in good health and CMV-seropositive. The chain combines TRBV19 with TRBJ2-3, with 13 nucleotides matching TRBD2. The CDR3 DNA follows: TGTGCCAGTAGTCGCCTGGGACTAGCGGGGCCAGATACGCAGTATTTT. It codes for CASSRLGLAGPDTQYF.